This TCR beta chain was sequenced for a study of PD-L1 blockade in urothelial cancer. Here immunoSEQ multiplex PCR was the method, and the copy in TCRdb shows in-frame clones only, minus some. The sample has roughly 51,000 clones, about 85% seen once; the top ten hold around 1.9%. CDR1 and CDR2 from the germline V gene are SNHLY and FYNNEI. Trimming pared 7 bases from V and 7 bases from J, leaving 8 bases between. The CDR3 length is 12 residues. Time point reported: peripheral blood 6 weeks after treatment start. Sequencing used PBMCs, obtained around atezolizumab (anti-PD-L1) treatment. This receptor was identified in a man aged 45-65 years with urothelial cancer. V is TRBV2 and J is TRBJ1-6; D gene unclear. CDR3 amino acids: CASNQQNSPLHF. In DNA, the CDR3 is TGTGCCAGCAACCAACAGAATTCACCCCTCCACTTT.